This TCR beta chain comes out of a study of blood T cell repertoires in COVID-19. Clones were sequenced by immunoSEQ multiplex PCR, and TCRdb holds only the in-frame ones, with some missing. This table has some 140,000 clones, around 85% appearing once. Deletions cut 4 bases from V and 0 bases from J, with 9 bases between. Looked up from germline, CDR1 is SQVTM and CDR2 is ANQGSEA. There are 13 residues in the CDR3. The chain uses TRBV29-1 and TRBJ1-1, with D hard to call. This sequence was found in a woman aged 60-75 years with acute or convalescent COVID-19. The specimen was peripheral blood. The CDR3 protein is CSVAGQMNTEAFF. The CDR3, as DNA: TGCAGCGTTGCTGGGCAAATGAACACTGAAGCTTTCTTT. The full variable domain, with the rest looked up from reference TRBV29-1 and TRBJ1-1, is SAVISQKPSRDICQRGTSLTIQCQVDSQVTMMFWYRQQPGQSLTLIATANQGSEATYESGFVIDKFPISRPNLTFSTLTVSNMSPEDSSIYLCSVAGQMNTEAFFGQGTRLTVV.